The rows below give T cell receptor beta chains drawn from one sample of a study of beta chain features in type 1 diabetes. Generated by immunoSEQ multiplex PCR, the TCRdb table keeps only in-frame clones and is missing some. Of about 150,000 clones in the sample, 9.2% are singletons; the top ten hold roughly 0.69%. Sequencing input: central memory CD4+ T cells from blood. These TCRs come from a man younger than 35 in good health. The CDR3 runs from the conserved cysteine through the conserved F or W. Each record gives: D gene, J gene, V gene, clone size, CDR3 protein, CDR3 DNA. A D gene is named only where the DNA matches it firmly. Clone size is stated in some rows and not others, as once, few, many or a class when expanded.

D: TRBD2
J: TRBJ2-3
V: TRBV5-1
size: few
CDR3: CASSLEAGLAGGRRQYF
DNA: TGCGCCAGCAGCTTGGAAGCCGGACTAGCGGGGGGGCGCAGGCAGTATTTT

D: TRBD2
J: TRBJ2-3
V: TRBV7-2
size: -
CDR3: CASSRGLATLDTQYF
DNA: TGTGCCAGCAGCCGGGGACTAGCGACTTTAGATACGCAGTATTTT

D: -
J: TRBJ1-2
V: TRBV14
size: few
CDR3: CASSQVLQGGYTF
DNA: TGTGCCAGCAGCCAAGTCCTACAGGGTGGCTACACCTTC

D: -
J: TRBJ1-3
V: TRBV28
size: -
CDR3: CASSLLSSGNTIYF
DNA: TGTGCCAGCAGTTTACTCAGCTCTGGAAACACCATATATTTT

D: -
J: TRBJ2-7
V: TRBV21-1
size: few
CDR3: CASSSRWAAAYEQYF
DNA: TGTGCCAGCAGCTCAAGGTGGGCAGCAGCCTACGAGCAGTACTTC

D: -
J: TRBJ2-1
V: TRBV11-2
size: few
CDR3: CASSLGGVGYNEQFF
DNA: TGTGCCAGCAGCTTAGGGGGGGTGGGTTACAATGAGCAGTTCTTC

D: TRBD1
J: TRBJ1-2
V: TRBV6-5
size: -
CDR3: CASSHTGTGGNTF
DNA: TGTGCCAGCAGTCACACCGGGACAGGGGGCAACACCTTC

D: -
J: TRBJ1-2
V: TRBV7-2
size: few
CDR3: CASSQDDRGGYTF
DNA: TGTGCCAGCAGCCAAGATGATAGGGGTGGCTACACCTTC

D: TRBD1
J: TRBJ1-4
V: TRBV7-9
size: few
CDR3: CASKQGTGEKLFF
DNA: TGTGCCAGCAAACAGGGGACGGGTGAAAAACTGTTTTTT

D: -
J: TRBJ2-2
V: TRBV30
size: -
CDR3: CAWSPQGGELFF
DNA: TGTGCCTGGAGTCCACAGGGCGGGGAGCTGTTTTTT

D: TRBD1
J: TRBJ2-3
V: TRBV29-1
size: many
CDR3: CSVEGDRGTDTQYF
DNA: TGCAGCGTTGAAGGGGACAGGGGCACAGATACGCAGTATTTT

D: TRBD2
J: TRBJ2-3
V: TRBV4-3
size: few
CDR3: CASSQARGGGPDTQYF
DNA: TGCGCCAGCAGCCAAGCCCGGGGCGGGGGGCCCGATACGCAGTATTTT

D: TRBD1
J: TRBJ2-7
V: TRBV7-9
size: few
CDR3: CASSPTGGVTYEQYF
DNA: TGTGCCAGCAGCCCCACAGGGGGAGTTACCTACGAGCAGTACTTC

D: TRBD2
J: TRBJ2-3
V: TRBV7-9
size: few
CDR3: CASSTGGSTDTQYF
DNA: TGTGCCAGCAGCACCGGGGGGTCCACAGATACGCAGTATTTT

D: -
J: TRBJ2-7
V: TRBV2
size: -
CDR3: CATGEQGGYEQYF
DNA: TGTGCCACCGGAGAGCAGGGCGGCTACGAGCAGTACTTC

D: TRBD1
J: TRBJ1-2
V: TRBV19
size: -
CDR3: CASTVTGPYGYTF
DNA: TGTGCCAGTACCGTGACAGGGCCCTATGGCTACACCTTC

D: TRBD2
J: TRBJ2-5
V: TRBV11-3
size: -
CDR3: CASSPGGSGGQETQYF
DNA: TGTGCCAGCAGCCCCGGGGGTAGCGGGGGCCAAGAGACCCAGTACTTC

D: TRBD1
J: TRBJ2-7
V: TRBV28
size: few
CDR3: CASNARGIPYEQYF
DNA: TGTGCCAGCAACGCCAGGGGGATCCCCTACGAGCAGTACTTC

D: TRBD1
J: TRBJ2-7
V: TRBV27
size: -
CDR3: CASQRQGETYEQYF
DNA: TGTGCCAGCCAAAGACAGGGAGAAACCTACGAGCAGTACTTC

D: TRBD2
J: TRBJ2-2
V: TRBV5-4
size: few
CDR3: CASSPGLAGGRTGELFF
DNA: TGTGCCAGCAGCCCGGGACTAGCGGGGGGCAGGACCGGGGAGCTGTTTTTT

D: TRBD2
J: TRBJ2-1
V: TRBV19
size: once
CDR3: CASSSSGEAEGQFF
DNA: TGTGCCAGTAGTAGTAGCGGGGAGGCTGAGGGGCAGTTCTTC

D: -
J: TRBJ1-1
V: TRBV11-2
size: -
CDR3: CASSRGGVKNTEAFF
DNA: TGTGCCAGCAGCAGAGGGGGGGTTAAGAACACTGAAGCTTTCTTT

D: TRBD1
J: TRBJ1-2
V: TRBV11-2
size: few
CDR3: CASSLETGGLIHGYTF
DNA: TGTGCCAGCAGCTTAGAGACAGGGGGCCTCATTCATGGCTACACCTTC

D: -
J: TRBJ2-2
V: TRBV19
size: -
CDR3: CASSIERFGRGDTGELFF
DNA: TGTGCCAGTAGTATTGAGCGGTTCGGCAGGGGGGACACCGGGGAGCTGTTTTTT

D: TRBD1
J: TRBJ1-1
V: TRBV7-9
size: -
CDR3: CASSFQGAPEAFF
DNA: TGTGCCAGCAGCTTTCAGGGGGCGCCTGAAGCTTTCTTT

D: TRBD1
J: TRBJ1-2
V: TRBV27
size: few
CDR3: CASSPLQRTGDGYTF
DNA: TGTGCCAGCAGTCCTTTACAACGGACAGGGGATGGCTACACCTTC

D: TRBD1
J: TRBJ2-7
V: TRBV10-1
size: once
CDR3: CASSRDRVSYEQYF
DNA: TGCGCCAGCAGCCGTGACAGGGTCTCCTACGAGCAGTACTTC

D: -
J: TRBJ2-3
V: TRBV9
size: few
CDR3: CASSQAQDTQYF
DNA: TGTGCCAGCAGCCAAGCTCAAGATACGCAGTATTTT

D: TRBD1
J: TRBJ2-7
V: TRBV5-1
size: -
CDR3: CASRPTPGQGRGEQYF
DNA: TGCGCCAGCAGACCGACTCCGGGACAGGGCCGAGGCGAGCAGTACTTC

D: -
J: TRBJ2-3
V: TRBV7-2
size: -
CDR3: CASSLITTVTDTQYF
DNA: TGTGCCAGCAGCTTAATTACTACGGTCACAGATACGCAGTATTTT

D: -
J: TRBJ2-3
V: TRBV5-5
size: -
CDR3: CASSLYQGYTDTQYF
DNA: TGTGCCAGCAGCTTATATCAGGGCTACACAGATACGCAGTATTTT

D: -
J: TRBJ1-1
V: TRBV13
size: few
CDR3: CASNVQGF
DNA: TGTGCCAGCAACGTACAGGGCTTT

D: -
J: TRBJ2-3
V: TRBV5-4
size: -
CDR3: CASSLGVFTDTQYF
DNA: TGTGCCAGCAGCTTAGGGGTATTCACAGATACGCAGTATTTT

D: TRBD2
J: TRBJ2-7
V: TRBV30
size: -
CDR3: CAWSLGRGTGREQYF
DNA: TGTGCCTGGAGTCTGGGGCGGGGGACGGGCCGTGAGCAGTACTTC

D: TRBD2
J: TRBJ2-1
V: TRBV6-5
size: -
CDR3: CASSWTSGGLNEQFF
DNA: TGTGCCAGCAGCTGGACTAGCGGGGGCCTGAATGAGCAGTTCTTC

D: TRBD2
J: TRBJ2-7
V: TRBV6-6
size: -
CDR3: CAISESSHVGGEQYF
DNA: TGTGCCATCAGTGAGTCGTCACATGTCGGGGGGGAGCAGTACTTC

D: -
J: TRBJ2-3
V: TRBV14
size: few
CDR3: CASSQGLQGFGTDTQYF
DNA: TGTGCCAGCAGCCAAGGACTCCAGGGATTTGGCACAGATACGCAGTATTTT

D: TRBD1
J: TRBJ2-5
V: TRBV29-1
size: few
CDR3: CSVARTGVQETQYF
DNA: TGCAGCGTAGCTCGAACAGGGGTCCAAGAGACCCAGTACTTC

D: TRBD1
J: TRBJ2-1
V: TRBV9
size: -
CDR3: CASSPGQEYEQFF
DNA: TGTGCCAGCAGCCCGGGACAGGAATATGAGCAGTTCTTC

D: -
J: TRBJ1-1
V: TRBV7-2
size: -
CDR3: CASSLAPGLMNTEAFF
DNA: TGTGCCAGCAGCTTAGCCCCAGGACTCATGAACACTGAAGCTTTCTTT

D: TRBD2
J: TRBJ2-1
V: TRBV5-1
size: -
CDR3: CASSRRGTSGGARQFF
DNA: TGCGCCAGCAGCCGTCGCGGGACTAGCGGGGGGGCCCGCCAGTTCTTC

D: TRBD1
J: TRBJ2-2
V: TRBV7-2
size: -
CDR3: CASSPGQGAGELFF
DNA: TGTGCCAGCAGCCCGGGACAGGGGGCCGGGGAGCTGTTTTTT